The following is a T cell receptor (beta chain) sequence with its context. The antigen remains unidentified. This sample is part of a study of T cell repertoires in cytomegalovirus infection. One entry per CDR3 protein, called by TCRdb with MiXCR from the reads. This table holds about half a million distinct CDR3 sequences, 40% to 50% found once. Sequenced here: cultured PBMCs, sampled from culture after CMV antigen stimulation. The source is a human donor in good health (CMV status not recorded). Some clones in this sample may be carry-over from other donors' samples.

In DNA, the CDR3 is TGTGCCAGCAGTGAAAGCACAGTAGACACTGAAGCTTTCTTT. It encodes CASSESTVDTEAFF. This chain joins TRBV25-1 and TRBJ1-1; the D is unclear. Germline CDR1 reads MGHDK; CDR2 reads SYGVNS. V was clipped by 2 bases and J by 3 bases, with 10 bases between them. CDR3 length equals 14 residues.